This is a list of T cell receptor beta chains from one sample in a study of CD8 T cells in ankylosing spondylitis. TCRdb reanalysed the 5' RACE reads using MiXCR and keeps one entry per CDR3 protein. The sample lists some 840,000 distinct CDR3 sequences; 10% to 15% were seen once. The material sequenced was blood, either unsorted or a sorted T cell fraction (not recorded which). These receptors originate from a male donor with ankylosing spondylitis. Each CDR3 is given with its conserved first and last residue. The order of the fields is clone size, V gene, D gene, J gene, CDR3 protein, CDR3 DNA. A D gene is named only where the DNA matches it firmly. Expanded clones are given a class, and other clones once, few, many or no size at all.

many	TRBV29-1	.	TRBJ2-3	CSAVFGSSTDTQYF	TGCAGCGCCGTCTTTGGATCTAGCACAGATACGCAGTATTTT
.	TRBV20-1	.	TRBJ2-7	CSARPDSYEQYF	TGCAGTGCTAGACCCGACAGCTACGAGCAGTACTTC
.	TRBV4-3	TRBD2	TRBJ2-2	CASSQDLSGSWAGELFF	TGCGCCAGCAGCCAAGATTTGAGCGGGAGTTGGGCCGGGGAGCTGTTTTTT
few	TRBV30	.	TRBJ2-3	CAWNRDITDTQYF	TGTGCCTGGAACAGGGACATAACAGATACGCAGTATTTT
few	TRBV20-1	TRBD2	TRBJ2-2	CSASPTSGTGELFF	TGCAGTGCTAGCCCGACTAGCGGCACCGGGGAGCTGTTTTTT
few	TRBV3-1	TRBD2	TRBJ2-3	CASSQDILAGTTDTQYF	TGTGCCAGCAGCCAAGATATCCTAGCGGGGACCACAGATACGCAGTATTTT
.	TRBV6-2/TRBV6-3	.	TRBJ2-5	CASSYRRFRETQYF	TGTGCCAGCAGTTACCGACGGTTTAGAGAGACCCAGTACTTC
few	TRBV5-1	.	TRBJ1-2	CASSPTWANYGYTF	TGCGCCAGCAGTCCTACTTGGGCTAACTATGGCTACACCTTC
few	TRBV4-1	.	TRBJ2-3	CASSQVMTFPSDTQYF	TGCGCCAGCAGCCAAGTTATGACATTTCCCTCAGATACGCAGTATTTT
few	TRBV18	.	TRBJ2-7	CASSSIAVHPYF	TGTGCCAGCTCTTCCATAGCGGTGCACCCGTACTTC
few	TRBV5-1	TRBD2	TRBJ2-2	CASSLNAGAASTGELFF	TGCGCCAGCAGCTTGAATGCGGGAGCGGCCAGCACCGGGGAGCTGTTTTTT
.	TRBV10-3	TRBD1	TRBJ2-3	CAISGPTGKGTDTQYF	TGTGCCATCAGTGGCCCGACAGGGAAGGGCACAGATACGCAGTATTTT
few	TRBV5-6	.	TRBJ2-1	CASSPNLKYSYNEQFF	TGTGCCAGCAGCCCCAACCTGAAGTACTCCTACAATGAGCAGTTCTTC
few	TRBV7-6	.	TRBJ2-1	CASSQTRGNEQFF	TGTGCCAGCAGCCAAACTCGGGGCAATGAGCAGTTCTTC
many	TRBV5-6	.	TRBJ1-5	CASPNPGPPKGNQPQHF	TGTGCCAGCCCTAATCCCGGACCGCCGAAGGGCAATCAGCCCCAGCATTTT
.	TRBV6-4	.	TRBJ2-7	CASQGTSYEQYF	TGTGCCAGCCAGGGTACGTCCTACGAGCAGTACTTC
.	TRBV5-1	TRBD1	TRBJ1-2	CASGTEYGYTF	TGCGCCAGCGGGACAGAATATGGCTACACCTTC
many	TRBV28	TRBD1	TRBJ1-5	CASSKDRGGGQPQHF	TGTGCCAGCAGTAAGGACAGGGGTGGAGGTCAGCCCCAGCATTTT
.	TRBV29-1	.	TRBJ1-2	CSVTHSYAGGYTF	TGCAGCGTTACCCACAGTTACGCGGGGGGCTACACCTTC
.	TRBV18	TRBD1	TRBJ1-1	CASAQGRGTEAFF	TGTGCCAGCGCACAGGGGAGGGGAACTGAAGCTTTCTTT
.	TRBV6-1	TRBD1	TRBJ1-6	CASSGGDRASPLHF	TGTGCCAGCAGTGGCGGGGACAGGGCTTCACCCCTCCACTTT
many	TRBV20-1	TRBD1	TRBJ2-7	CSANRQGTYEQYF	TGCAGTGCCAATAGACAGGGAACCTACGAGCAGTACTTC
.	TRBV7-9	.	TRBJ2-3	CASSSPASAGTDTQYF	TGTGCCAGCAGCTCCCCCGCGTCAGCTGGAACAGATACGCAGTATTTT
few	TRBV20-1	.	TRBJ2-2	CSVPRVGTGELFF	TGCAGTGTTCCGCGGGTTGGGACCGGGGAGCTGTTTTTT
few	TRBV5-1	TRBD1	TRBJ2-7	CASSLDRGQEDPYEQYF	TGCGCCAGCAGCTTGGACAGGGGGCAGGAGGATCCATACGAGCAGTACTTC
few	TRBV7-2	TRBD1	TRBJ1-4	CASSLRTGYEKLFF	TGTGCCAGCAGCTTAAGGACAGGGTATGAAAAACTGTTTTTT
few	TRBV27	.	TRBJ1-5	CASSFRRRGQPQHF	TGTGCCAGCAGTTTCCGGAGGAGAGGACAGCCCCAGCATTTT
once	TRBV4-1	TRBD1	TRBJ2-5	CASSQAPRRTGGQETQYF	TGCGCCAGCAGCCAAGCACCACGCCGGACAGGTGGCCAAGAGACCCAGTACTTC
few	TRBV5-6	TRBD2	TRBJ2-5	CASSRRTSKETQYF	TGTGCCAGCAGCAGGAGGACTAGCAAAGAGACCCAGTACTTC
.	TRBV15	.	TRBJ2-5	CATSRDGRQSQETQYF	TGTGCCACCAGCAGAGATGGAAGACAGTCTCAAGAGACCCAGTACTTC
.	TRBV28	.	TRBJ2-7	CASSLTVTRTLTLYEQYF	TGTGCCAGCAGTTTAACGGTTACGCGGACTCTAACCCTCTACGAGCAGTACTTC
.	TRBV24-1	TRBD1	TRBJ2-2	CATSDHRRGQETELFF	TGTGCCACCAGTGATCATCGACGGGGACAGGAAACGGAGCTGTTTTTT
many	TRBV20-1	.	TRBJ2-3	CSARDYGLTDTQYF	TGCAGTGCTAGAGATTACGGCCTCACAGATACGCAGTATTTT
few	TRBV5-1	TRBD2	TRBJ2-1	CASSFVTSVYNEQFF	TGCGCCAGCAGCTTCGTGACTAGCGTCTACAATGAGCAGTTCTTC
.	TRBV7-9	TRBD2	TRBJ2-5	CASSFGLAGMETQYF	TGTGCCAGCAGCTTCGGGCTAGCGGGAATGGAGACCCAGTACTTC
many	TRBV5-1	.	TRBJ1-1	CASSFGQLNTEAFF	TGTGCCAGCAGTTTTGGACAGTTGAACACTGAAGCTTTCTTT
.	TRBV20-1	.	TRBJ2-7	CSASGDWSYEPYF	TGCAGTGCTAGCGGGGACTGGTCCTACGAGCCGTACTTC
.	TRBV4-2	TRBD2	TRBJ2-3	CASSQGFAGERTDTQYF	TGTGCCAGCAGCCAAGGATTTGCGGGGGAGCGCACAGATACGCAGTATTTT
.	TRBV7-2	.	TRBJ1-2	CASSLGRGLGDYGYTF	TGTGCCAGCAGCTTAGGGCGTGGGCTGGGGGACTATGGCTACACCTTC
few	TRBV29-1	TRBD1	TRBJ2-6	CSVVTGAPSGVLTF	TGCAGCGTCGTGACAGGGGCCCCCTCCGGGGTCCTGACTTTC
few	TRBV20-1	.	TRBJ2-7	CSAPISSYEQYF	TGCAGTGCCCCGATTAGCTCCTACGAGCAGTACTTC
many	TRBV20-1	TRBD1	TRBJ2-1	CSARDREQGQYNEQFF	TGCAGTGCTAGAGATCGGGAACAGGGGCAATACAATGAGCAGTTCTTC
.	TRBV4-2	TRBD1	TRBJ1-5	CASSQVSGQGFNQPQHF	TGTGCCAGCAGCCAAGTATCGGGACAGGGATTCAATCAGCCCCAGCATTTT
few	TRBV12-3/TRBV12-4	TRBD1	TRBJ1-3	CASSWTGSDTIYF	TGTGCCAGCAGTTGGACAGGGTCGGACACCATATATTTT
many	TRBV29-1	.	TRBJ2-1	CSVHRDFTDNEQFF	TGCAGCGTTCACCGGGACTTTACCGACAATGAGCAGTTCTTC
few	TRBV20-1	.	TRBJ2-3	CSAAPRIGGDTQYF	TGCAGTGCTGCCCCGAGAATAGGGGGAGATACGCAGTATTTT
.	TRBV7-9	.	TRBJ2-5	CASSLRRTGEPQETQYF	TGTGCCAGCAGCTTACGGAGAACAGGAGAGCCCCAAGAGACCCAGTACTTC
many	TRBV5-1	.	TRBJ1-1	CASSPEGWRTRGLVEAFF	TGCGCCAGCAGCCCCGAGGGGTGGAGGACGCGGGGGCTCGTTGAAGCTTTCTTT
few	TRBV24-1	TRBD2	TRBJ2-4	CATSSRTSVPNIQYF	TGTGCCACCAGTTCAAGGACTAGCGTACCAAACATTCAGTACTTC
many	TRBV7-8	.	TRBJ1-2	CASSLGNNYGYTF	TGTGCCAGCAGCTTAGGAAATAACTATGGCTACACCTTC
many	TRBV20-1	.	TRBJ2-2	CSANTGTTGELFF	TGCAGTGCGAACACAGGGACCACCGGGGAGCTGTTTTTT
few	TRBV20-1	TRBD1	TRBJ2-5	CSAGDRVVETQYF	TGCAGTGCTGGTGACAGGGTAGTCGAGACCCAGTACTTC
few	TRBV4-2	.	TRBJ2-3	CASSQDTSSTDTQYF	TGTGCCAGCAGCCAAGATACTAGCAGCACAGATACGCAGTATTTT
.	TRBV6-5	.	TRBJ1-4	CASSYSRSTGEKLFF	TGTGCCAGCAGTTACTCGCGGTCGACGGGGGAAAAACTGTTTTTT
many	TRBV15	.	TRBJ1-2	CATSRGGGRYYGYTF	TGTGCCACCAGCAGAGGGGGCGGCAGATACTACGGCTACACCTTC
many	TRBV5-1	.	TRBJ2-1	CASSLVVNEQFF	TGCGCCAGCAGCTTGGTGGTGAATGAGCAGTTCTTC
.	TRBV10-3	.	TRBJ1-2	CAISEGGVYGYTF	TGTGCCATCAGTGAGGGGGGAGTTTATGGCTACACCTTC
.	TRBV7-2	.	TRBJ1-1	CASSSSDSGAEEAFF	TGTGCCAGCAGCTCCTCTGACAGTGGGGCAGAGGAAGCTTTCTTT
many	TRBV12-3/TRBV12-4	.	TRBJ1-1	CASRIYDTEAFF	TGTGCCAGCAGAATTTATGACACTGAAGCTTTCTTT
.	TRBV7-3	TRBD1	TRBJ1-5	CASSPPGGPHQPQHF	TGTGCCAGCAGCCCACCAGGGGGTCCCCATCAGCCCCAGCATTTT